This TCR beta chain appears in the sequencing data of a study of beta chain features in type 1 diabetes. Study context: Sorted cells numbering under 110 million were examined across all samples. Findings and limits, study-wide: TCRB CDR3s were moderately but significantly shorter in Type 1 diabetes patients in all four CD4+ subsets. It was among patients, rather than healthy donors, that naive, central memory and Treg TCRB repertoires appeared more similar.

Via CD45RO/CCR7/CD25/CD127/CD95/CD27, cells of the CD4+ naive, central memory, regulatory and stem cell-like memory subsets were sorted. Germline V gene lookup returns CDR1 LGHNA and CDR2 YSLEER. Between the trimmed V and J ends, which lost 2 bases and 4 bases, there was a span of 23 bases. The CDR3 extends over 18 amino acids. As every portion of the isolated RNA was reverse transcribed, the sequencing read expressed TCRB transcripts. Millions of reads, on average, came from each naive, central memory and regulatory T cell sample. Sequencing was performed with immunoSEQ multiplex PCR; in TCRdb, only in-frame clones are kept and a portion is missing. The data contain about 660,000 clones, around 15% of them singletons. Remarks on this clone: The antigen remains unidentified.

This receptor was taken from a man in his late teens or twenties with type 1 diabetes. Sample: naive CD4+ T cells from blood. The rearrangement links TRBV4-3 to TRBJ2-5; D may be TRBD2 (6 bases). In DNA form, the CDR3 reads TGCGCCAGCAGCCAACCCTTTAGGCCTAGCGTTTGGCGAGAGACCCAGTACTTC. Translating gives CASSQPFRPSVWRETQYF.